The next 23 T cell receptor beta chains were all read from a single sample in a study of T-cell reconstitution after alpha-beta-depleted transplantation in children. Preparation of the TCRbeta library used unique molecular identifiers. A single record per CDR3 protein comes from TCRdb applying MiXCR to the PCR reads. Of around 360,000 distinct CDR3 sequences in the sample, approximately 10% are singletons; the top ten hold 2% to 2.5%. The material sequenced was PBMCs from the stem cell graft donor, taken from the stem cell graft. These receptors came from a human donor who donated a stem cell graft to a child with acute lymphoblastic leukemia.

Ten or more counts support this clonotype. Here the CDR3 DNA reads TGTGCCAGCAGCTTGGGGGATGACACTGAAGCTTTCTTT. Protein: CASSLGDDTEAFF. The V call is TRBV5-6, the J call TRBJ1-1; no clear D. Germline V gives CDR1 SGHDT, CDR2 YYEEEE. CDR3 length: 13 residues. The germline V and J ends were trimmed by 0 bases and 3 bases, with 6 bases remaining between them.

This chain joins TRBV7-8 and TRBJ2-7; 7 bases map to TRBD1. This CDR3 region has 14 residues. The germline V gene encodes CDR1 SGHVS and CDR2 FQNEAQ. The V gene end was trimmed by 3 bases and the J gene end by 4 bases; junction bases not matched to a gene: 6. The CDR3 reads CASSFEGALYEQYF. In DNA, the CDR3 is TGTGCCAGCAGCTTCGAGGGGGCGCTTTACGAGCAGTACTTC. Together with reference TRBV7-8 and TRBJ2-7, the CDR3 gives the full variable domain: GAGVSQSPRYKVAKRGQDVALRCDPISGHVSLFWYQQALGQGPEFLTYFQNEAQLDKSGLPSDRFFAERPEGSVSTLKIQRTQQEDSAVYLCASSFEGALYEQYFGPGTRLTVT.

The chain combines TRBV27 with TRBJ2-7, with D hard to call. Germline V lookup: CDR1 MNHEY, CDR2 SMNVEV (reference sequence). This CDR3 has 14 residues. Trimming left V 4 bases short and J 0 bases short, with 10 bases between. The CDR3 coding sequence is TGTGCCAGCAGTTCGCGACACTACTCCTACGAGCAGTACTTC. This encodes CASSSRHYSYEQYF.

This clonotype was seen a few times. The CDR3 spells CSAKPDPPDQETQYF. DNA for the CDR3: TGCAGTGCCAAACCGGACCCACCTGACCAAGAGACCCAGTACTTC. The J gene is TRBJ2-5, the V gene TRBV20-1; D not resolved. This CDR3 contains 15 residues. With 6 bases removed from V and 0 bases from J, the gap between germline ends came to 17 bases. CDR1 and CDR2 from the germline V gene are DFQATT and SNEGSKA (reference sequence).

On this clonotype itself: Germline and junction disagree at one end, which may indicate a read error. V usage is TRBV7-7 and J usage is TRBJ2-5; D not certain. This CDR3 has 15 amino acids. Germline V CDR1 and CDR2: SSHAT, FNYEAQ (reference sequence). The CDR3 sequence is CASSFSSAHGETQYF. The CDR3 nucleotides are TGTGCTAGCAGCTTTTCAAGCGCGCATGGGGAGACCCAGTACTTC.

The chain is built from TRBV19 and TRBJ1-5, with D tentatively TRBD1 (5 bases). The CDR3 runs to 15 residues. From germline, CDR1 is LNHDA and CDR2 SQIVND (reference sequence). Trimming removed 5 bases from V and 5 bases from J, with 16 bases in between. CDR3 DNA sequence: TGTGCCAGTAGTGTATACTGGGACGAAGATCAGCCCCAGCATTTT. Encoded protein: CASSVYWDEDQPQHF.

The genes are TRBV4-2 and TRBJ2-3, with 8 bases fitting TRBD2. CDR3 length: 17 residues. The V and J ends lost 1 base and 2 bases, in that order; junction bases with no gene match: 8. Germline V CDR1 and CDR2: LGHNA, YNFKEQ. This CDR3 is CASSQAGSGEFTDTQYF. The CDR3, as DNA: TGTGCCAGCAGCCAAGCAGGTAGCGGGGAATTCACAGATACGCAGTATTTT.

This clonotype was counted at least ten times. This chain uses TRBV28 with TRBJ2-2; D remains ambiguous. V was pared by 6 bases and J by 5 bases, with 13 bases between. Germline assignment: CDR1 MDHEN and CDR2 SYDVKM. This CDR3 is built from 14 residues. The chain's CDR3 is CASRTPGETGELFF. CDR3 in DNA: TGTGCCAGCAGAACCCCGGGTGAAACCGGGGAGCTGTTTTTT. Combining the CDR3 with reference TRBV28 and TRBJ2-2 gives the whole variable domain DVKVTQSSRYLVKRTGEKVFLECVQDMDHENMFWYRQDPGLGLRLIYFSYDVKMKEKGDIPEGYSVSREKKERFSLILESASTNQTSMYLCASRTPGETGELFFGEGSRLTVL.

This clonotype was detected many times. The CDR3 loop is CASSPGLAGGPRYNEQFF. The CDR3 DNA is TGTGCCAGCAGTCCTGGACTAGCGGGAGGGCCGCGATACAATGAGCAGTTCTTC. The chain couples TRBV6-5 to TRBJ2-1; 15 bases are a match to TRBD2. Germline assignment: CDR1 MNHEY and CDR2 SVGAGI. The CDR3 loop spans 18 amino acids. V gave up 5 bases and J gave up 4 bases; unmatched junction bases: 9.

This rearrangement joins TRBV29-1 to TRBJ2-1; D may be TRBD1 (5 bases). V was cut by 6 bases and J by 7 bases, with 10 bases left in between. The germline V gene has CDR1 SQVTM and CDR2 ANQGSEA. There are 11 residues in the CDR3. Written as DNA, the CDR3 is TGCAGCGTCCCGACAGAAAATGAGCAGTTCTTC. This codes for CSVPTENEQFF.

V and J are TRBV20-1 and TRBJ2-5; maybe TRBD2 (6 bases). The germline V and J ends were trimmed by 1 base and 2 bases, with 17 bases remaining between them. The CDR3 is 16 amino acids. Germline V gene lookup returns CDR1 DFQATT and CDR2 SNEGSKA (reference sequence). CDR3 region: CSARAADGRKQETQYF. The CDR3 DNA follows: TGCAGTGCTAGAGCCGCGGATGGGAGGAAACAAGAGACCCAGTACTTC.

This clonotype was seen at least ten times. The rearrangement links TRBV27 to TRBJ2-1; D may correspond to TRBD1 or TRBD2 (6 bases each). V lost 3 bases to trimming and J lost 9 bases, with 15 bases between them. The CDR3 has 14 residues. CDR1 MNHEY and CDR2 SMNVEV come from the germline V gene (reference sequence). For the CDR3, the DNA is TGTGCCAGCAGTTTGATAGGGGGGAGGCGTGAGCAGTTCTTC. This codes for CASSLIGGRREQFF.

This clonotype was detected many times. The rearrangement joins TRBV4-2 to TRBJ2-1, with TRBD2 as a possible D gene (5 bases). CDR1 is LGHNA and CDR2 is YNFKEQ in the germline V gene. The CDR3 totals 15 residues. V dropped 1 base and J dropped 4 bases, with 11 bases sitting between them. The CDR3 nucleotides are TGTGCCAGCAGCCAAGGGGCGGAGGCTTACAATGAGCAGTTCTTC. It specifies CASSQGAEAYNEQFF.

There are a few counts of this clonotype. The genes are TRBV28 and TRBJ1-2; weak D call: TRBD1 (6 bases). The CDR3 runs 14 residues. Trimming shortened V by 3 bases and J by 8 bases, and 16 bases separated the two germline ends. Germline values: CDR1 MDHEN, CDR2 SYDVKM. The CDR3 here is CASSFGQLLRGYTF. CDR3 DNA sequence: TGTGCCAGCAGTTTTGGACAGTTACTGCGGGGCTACACCTTC.

The chain is built from TRBV28 and TRBJ2-3; weak D call: TRBD2 (6 bases). Trimming removed 4 bases from V and 2 bases from J, with 22 bases in between. The CDR3 extends over 18 amino acids. Germline V gene sequence: CDR1 MDHEN, CDR2 SYDVKM. In DNA, the CDR3 is TGTGCCAGCAGTTCCCCGGGACTTACAAGAATTGACACAGATACGCAGTATTTT. Its translation: CASSSPGLTRIDTDTQYF.

V is TRBV11-2 and J is TRBJ2-7; D is unresolved. V was cut by 6 bases and J by 8 bases, with 11 bases left in between. Germline V CDR1 and CDR2: SGHAT, FQNNGV. CDR3 length equals 11 residues. As DNA, the CDR3 is TGTGCCAGCAGGGAAAGGACGAAGCAGTACTTC. It is translated as CASRERTKQYF.

This clonotype was recorded a few times. J is TRBJ1-3 and V is TRBV7-2; no firm D call. The CDR3 sequence is 17 residues long. Germline assignment: CDR1 SGHTA and CDR2 FQGNSA. Trimming shortened V by 2 bases and J by 0 bases, and 14 bases separated the two germline ends. CDR3 sequence: CASSLNGPQNSGNTIYF. In nucleotides, the CDR3 is TGTGCCAGCAGCTTAAATGGGCCCCAGAACTCTGGAAACACCATATATTTT. Full variable domain (missing parts from reference TRBV7-2 and TRBJ1-3): GAGVSQSPSNKVTEKGKDVELRCDPISGHTALYWYRQSLGQGLEFLIYFQGNSAPDKSGLPSDRFSAERTGGSVSTLTIQRTQQEDSAVYLCASSLNGPQNSGNTIYFGEGSWLTVV.

This clonotype has more than one count but fewer than ten. This chain uses TRBV28 with TRBJ2-2; D unresolved. The germline CDR1 and CDR2 sequences are MDHEN and SYDVKM. The CDR3 consists of 15 residues. Trimming pared 3 bases from V and 4 bases from J, leaving 12 bases between. The DNA for the CDR3 is TGTGCCAGCAGTTTGTGGCTAGTCGGCACCGGGGAGCTGTTTTTT. Protein: CASSLWLVGTGELFF.

V usage is TRBV7-8 and J usage is TRBJ1-4; TRBD1 aligns across 8 bases. The germline gives CDR1 SGHVS, CDR2 FQNEAQ. The CDR3 extends over 16 amino acids. V was pared by 1 base and J by 4 bases, with 5 bases of the junction left unmatched. This chain's CDR3 is CASSLGRGQVNEKLFF. CDR3 bases: TGTGCCAGCAGCTTAGGGCGGGGACAGGTTAATGAAAAACTGTTTTTT.

The V gene is TRBV18, the J gene TRBJ2-2; D is unresolved. V shed 1 base and J shed 7 bases, with 10 bases lying between them. The length of the CDR3 is 14 residues. The V gene's germline CDR1 is KGHSH and CDR2 LQKENI. DNA for the CDR3: TGTGCCAGCTCACCACGGCAGGTGGACGGGGAGCTGTTTTTT. As protein: CASSPRQVDGELFF.

The chain has TRBV12-3 or TRBV12-4 and TRBJ2-2; maybe TRBD1 (6 bases). Trimming removed 6 bases at V and 2 bases at J, with 13 bases between. The CDR3 contains 15 residues. The CDR3 protein is CASRPEGQNTGELFF. CDR3 in DNA: TGTGCCAGCAGGCCAGAGGGACAAAACACCGGGGAGCTGTTTTTT.

This clonotype showed up many times. This chain uses TRBV7-9 with TRBJ1-1; D call uncertain. The germline gives CDR1 SEHNR, CDR2 FQNEAQ (reference sequence). The CDR3 is 12 amino acids. The CDR3 DNA is TGTGGGCGAGAGGATCCCAACACTGAAGCTTTCTTT. Protein: CGREDPNTEAFF.

The V gene is TRBV7-9, the J gene TRBJ2-1; D possibly corresponds to TRBD1 (6 bases). Trimming pared 7 bases from V and 9 bases from J, leaving 10 bases between. From germline, CDR1 is SEHNR and CDR2 FQNEAQ (reference sequence). The CDR3 has 11 residues. CDR3 in DNA: TGTGCCAGCACCCTACAGGGTGAGCAGTTCTTC. Its translation is CASTLQGEQFF.